These 21 T cell receptor beta chains came from one sample sequenced in a study of OX40 agonist ivuxolimab in advanced cancers. Sequencing was performed with immunoSEQ multiplex PCR; in TCRdb, only in-frame clones are kept and a portion is missing. The table has nearly 55,000 clones, 84% seen once. The starting material was CD4+ or CD8+ T cells sorted from blood, obtained in a trial of the OX40 agonist ivuxolimab. The receptors come from an adult with an advanced solid tumor such as melanoma, head and neck, liver or kidney cancer.

The V and J genes are TRBV7-9 and TRBJ2-7, with TRBD1 matching 7 bases. Germline loops: CDR1 SEHNR, CDR2 FQNEAQ (reference sequence). The CDR3 consists of 13 residues. V was pared by 4 bases and J by 5 bases, with 5 bases of the junction left unmatched. The CDR3 sequence: CASSYNRGDEQYF. The CDR3 coding sequence is TGTGCCAGCAGCTACAACAGGGGAGACGAGCAGTACTTC.

This clone was detected only a few times. The chain uses TRBV6-5 and TRBJ2-1; 7 nucleotides match TRBD2. Unmatched junction bases numbered 1, after V lost 4 bases and J lost 1 base. Germline CDR1 is MNHEY and CDR2 is SVGAGI. This CDR3 is built from 14 residues. The CDR3 DNA reads as TGTGCCAGCAGTTGGCGGGGGTCCTACAATGAGCAGTTCTTC. Translation: CASSWRGSYNEQFF.

The chain combines TRBV11-3 with TRBJ2-3; 7 bases are a match to TRBD2. Losses at the gene ends were 8 bases for V and 0 bases for J; bases not matched to a gene: 5. Germline lookup yields CDR1 SGHNT and CDR2 YENEEA. This CDR3 region has 14 residues. CDR3 DNA sequence: TGTGCCAGCTCCAGCGGGACTAGCACAGATACGCAGTATTTT. Translating gives CASSSGTSTDTQYF.

The V call is TRBV5-4, the J call TRBJ2-2; D is unclear. V lost 5 bases and J lost 1, with 9 bases in between. Germline V gene lookup returns CDR1 SGHNT and CDR2 YYREEE (reference sequence). This CDR3 region has 14 residues. CDR3 sequence (DNA): TGTGCCAGCAGTCCCCACCAGAACACCGGGGAGCTGTTTTTT. Translated, it gives CASSPHQNTGELFF.

In its sample, this clone was seen once. The rearrangement joins TRBV25-1 to TRBJ2-2; 12 bases are shared with TRBD2. V was clipped by 3 bases and J by 8 bases; unmatched bases: 7. Germline lookup yields CDR1 MGHDK and CDR2 SYGVNS. There are 16 residues in the CDR3. In DNA, the CDR3 is TGTGCCAGCAGTGATAGTTCTAGCGGGAGGGCAGGGGAGCTGTTTTTT. This sequence encodes CASSDSSSGRAGELFF.

This clone was seen just once. The CDR3 DNA reads TGTGCCAGTAGCACCTTGACAGGGGGCAGAGACGAGCAGTACTTC. It translates to CASSTLTGGRDEQYF. This chain connects TRBV19 to TRBJ2-7; 10 bases agree with TRBD1. With V trimmed by 6 bases and J by 5 bases, 10 bases remained unmatched. CDR1 is LNHDA, CDR2 SQIVND, per germline (reference sequence). The CDR3 sequence is 15 residues long.

In its sample, this clone was seen once. This chain connects TRBV19 to TRBJ2-7, with D perhaps matching TRBD2 (6 bases). This CDR3 is 16 amino acids long. Germline CDR1 is LNHDA and CDR2 is SQIVND (reference sequence). The V gene lost 5 bases and the J gene lost 1 base, with 18 bases spanning the gap. The CDR3 DNA is TGTGCCAGTAGTCTCCGGGACTCAACCGTATCCTACGAGCAGTACTTC. Its protein is CASSLRDSTVSYEQYF.

The CDR3 region has the DNA TGTGCCAGCAGCTCCGGGAGAGGTCAGGATATTAGCAATCAGCCCCAGCATTTT. This sequence encodes CASSSGRGQDISNQPQHF. The chain combines TRBV28 with TRBJ1-5, with unresolved D. The germline gives CDR1 MDHEN, CDR2 SYDVKM. The CDR3 has 18 amino acids. V gave up 6 bases and J gave up 0 bases, with 21 bases separating them.

The chain carries TRBV6-6 and TRBJ1-4; D perhaps matches TRBD1 (5 bases). Germline V lookup: CDR1 MNHNY, CDR2 SVGAGI (reference sequence). The CDR3 consists of 13 residues. Trimming left V 4 bases short and J 10 bases short, with 13 bases between. CDR3 in DNA: TGTGCCAGCAGTTTGGGGGGAAAGGGAAAACTGTTTTTT. Translated, it gives CASSLGGKGKLFF.

This chain joins TRBV19 and TRBJ1-2; D gene uncertain. Trimming removed 4 bases at V and 4 bases at J, with 10 bases between. CDR3 length: 13 amino acids. Germline CDR1 LNHDA, CDR2 SQIVND (reference sequence). This chain's CDR3 is CASSTVQVYGYTF. The DNA of the CDR3 is TGTGCCAGTAGTACTGTCCAGGTCTATGGCTACACCTTC. The variable domain in full, with the rest retrieved from reference TRBV19 and TRBJ1-2, is DGGITQSPKYLFRKEGQNVTLSCEQNLNHDAMYWYRQDPGQGLRLIYYSQIVNDFQKGDIAEGYSVSREKKESFPLTVTSAQKNPTAFYLCASSTVQVYGYTFGSGTRLTVV.

This rearrangement joins TRBV5-1 to TRBJ2-3, with 12 bases aligning to TRBD2. Unmatched junction bases numbered 3, after V lost 4 bases and J lost 3 bases. This CDR3 is built from 15 residues. In germline, CDR1 is SGHRS, CDR2 YFSETQ. The CDR3 is CASSPLAGGTDTQYF. The CDR3 DNA reads TGCGCCAGCAGCCCGCTAGCGGGAGGGACAGATACGCAGTATTTT.

The rearrangement links TRBV11-2 to TRBJ2-7; TRBD2 might be the D (5 bases). The germline V and J ends were trimmed by 1 base and 7 bases, with 17 bases remaining between them. This CDR3 is built from 15 residues. In germline, CDR1 is SGHAT, CDR2 FQNNGV. DNA for the CDR3: TGTGCCAGCAGCTTAGGGATCGGCCGGGAAGGTGAGCAGTACTTC. Translation: CASSLGIGREGEQYF.

The rearrangement joins TRBV19 to TRBJ1-1; 7 bases are shared with TRBD1. The CDR3 consists of 14 residues. V dropped 5 bases and J dropped 4; count of bases not matched to a gene: 7. CDR1 LNHDA and CDR2 SQIVND come from the germline V gene (reference sequence). CDR3 coding DNA: TGTGCCAGTAGTTCAGGGGGTAAGTTCACTGAAGCTTTCTTT. This gives the protein CASSSGGKFTEAFF.

The rearrangement uses TRBV12-5 and TRBJ2-7; D remains ambiguous. Germline lookup yields CDR1 LGHNT and CDR2 FRNRAP. This CDR3 is built from 14 residues. V lost 3 bases and J lost 0, with 9 bases in between. The CDR3 spells CASGFPDTSYEQYF. The CDR3 nucleotides read TGTGCTAGTGGTTTCCCTGACACCTCCTACGAGCAGTACTTC.

This rearrangement joins TRBV5-8 to TRBJ2-2; D gene unclear. Germline CDR1 SGHTS, CDR2 YDEGEE. The CDR3 contains 14 residues. Trimming pared 0 bases from V and 7 bases from J, leaving 10 bases between. The CDR3 region is CASSLVTNHGELFF. For the CDR3, the DNA is TGTGCCAGCAGCTTGGTAACTAACCACGGGGAGCTGTTTTTT.

The chain has TRBV18 and TRBJ1-2; D gene uncertain. This CDR3 region has 13 residues. Trimming removed 3 bases at V and 8 bases at J, with 13 bases between. Germline CDR1 reads KGHSH; CDR2 reads LQKENI. The CDR3 nucleotides are TGTGCCAGCTCACCTCGGCCGGGTGAAGGCTACACCTTC. It encodes CASSPRPGEGYTF.

There are a few counts of this clone. The chain combines TRBV15 with TRBJ1-3, with D possibly matching TRBD1 (5 bases). Germline assignment: CDR1 LNHNV and CDR2 YYDKDF (reference sequence). The CDR3 covers 18 residues. V lost 0 bases and J 1 base, leaving 16 bases between the germline ends. As DNA, the CDR3 is TGTGCCACCAGCAGAGATAGGAGGGACCTCCCGTCTGGAAACACCATATATTTT. Its translation is CATSRDRRDLPSGNTIYF.

This chain uses TRBV28 with TRBJ2-7; 8 positions agree with TRBD1. This CDR3 region has 16 residues. Germline V gene lookup returns CDR1 MDHEN and CDR2 SYDVKM. Germline trimming cut 5 bases from V and 4 bases from J; bases unmatched to any gene: 13. The chain's CDR3 is CASSLSMDRVLYEQYF. CDR3 nucleotide sequence: TGTGCCAGCAGTCTAAGCATGGACAGGGTTTTGTACGAGCAGTACTTC.

This chain joins TRBV29-1 and TRBJ2-1; 7 bases are shared with TRBD2. The CDR3 covers 13 residues. With V trimmed by 5 bases and J by 4 bases, 5 bases remained unmatched. CDR1 and CDR2 (germline): SQVTM, ANQGSEA. Written as DNA, the CDR3 is TGCAGCGTTAGTCAGGGAGGGTACAATGAGCAGTTCTTC. It specifies CSVSQGGYNEQFF.

This clone came up a few times. The CDR3 region is CAWKGLTGSPLHF. The CDR3 DNA reads TGTGCCTGGAAGGGTCTCACCGGTTCACCCCTCCACTTT. The J gene is TRBJ1-6, the V gene TRBV30; D is ambiguous. The germline V gene encodes CDR1 GTSNPN and CDR2 SVGIG (reference sequence). The CDR3 contains 13 residues. V shed 4 bases and J shed 9 bases, with 13 bases lying between them.

The chain joins TRBV5-8 to TRBJ1-2, with 9 bases fitting TRBD1. This CDR3 comprises 13 residues. The J segment lost 9 bases and the V segment lost 5 bases, leaving 8 bases of the junction unmatched. Germline assignment: CDR1 SGHTS and CDR2 YDEGEE. In DNA, the CDR3 is TGTGCCAGCAGTCAACAGGGGGCGCGGAGCTACACCTTC. Translated: CASSQQGARSYTF.